The 6 T cell receptor beta chains below all came from one sample that was sequenced in a study of blood T cell repertoires in COVID-19. Sequencing used immunoSEQ multiplex PCR; TCRdb keeps in-frame clones, though not all of them. The sample consists of under 350,000 clones, under 90% of them appearing once. Sequenced input: peripheral blood. The source of these receptors is a young woman with COVID-19, enrolled during active disease.

This clone was seen a handful of times. The V call is TRBV6-2 or TRBV6-3, the J call TRBJ2-1; 9 bases are shared with TRBD2. This CDR3 has 14 residues. Germline assignment: CDR1 MNHEY and CDR2 SVGEGT. Trimming cost V 6 bases and J 4 bases; bases outside gene matches: 4. The CDR3 region has the DNA TGTGCCAGCAGCCAGCGGGGGGAATACAATGAGCAGTTCTTC. Encoded protein: CASSQRGEYNEQFF.

J is TRBJ2-2 and V is TRBV7-2, with D possibly matching TRBD1 (5 bases). The CDR3 covers 14 residues. Germline V lookup: CDR1 SGHTA, CDR2 FQGNSA. V dropped 6 bases and J dropped 0 bases, with 8 bases sitting between them. CDR3 coding DNA: TGTGCCAGCAGGGCACAGGCGAACACCGGGGAGCTGTTTTTT. Its translation is CASRAQANTGELFF.

This chain links TRBV30 with TRBJ2-5, with 9 positions matching TRBD1. Germline V gene lookup returns CDR1 GTSNPN and CDR2 SVGIG (reference sequence). This CDR3 region has 15 residues. Trimming took 3 bases from V and 5 from J; bases not matched to a gene: 10. The CDR3 is CAWRRGGTGRETQYF. The CDR3 DNA is TGTGCCTGGAGACGGGGCGGGACAGGGAGGGAGACCCAGTACTTC. The whole variable domain, remainder taken from reference TRBV30 and TRBJ2-5, is SQTIHQWPATLVQPVGSPLSLECTVEGTSNPNLYWYRQAAGRGLQLLFYSVGIGQISSEVPQNLSASRPQDRQFILSSKKLLLSDSGFYLCAWRRGGTGRETQYFGPGTRLLVL.

The chain has TRBV2 and TRBJ2-7, with a weak D call TRBD1 (5 bases). Germline V gives CDR1 SNHLY, CDR2 FYNNEI. The germline V and J ends were trimmed by 6 bases and 5 bases, with 20 bases remaining between them. CDR3 size: 15 residues. CDR3 DNA sequence: TGTGCCAGCAGAGACAGTATGGGGCGCAACCACGAGCAGTACTTC. It specifies CASRDSMGRNHEQYF.

This clone was counted once. The chain employs TRBV24-1 and TRBJ2-7; 8 bases are shared with TRBD1. The CDR3 has 15 residues. Per germline, CDR1 KGHDR and CDR2 SFDVKD. V shed 5 bases and J 3 bases; nucleotides not matched to a gene: 8. For the CDR3, the DNA is TGTGCCACCAGTGGCCTCGGACAGGGCGGCTACGAGCAGTACTTC. It encodes CATSGLGQGGYEQYF.

The chain joins TRBV2 to TRBJ1-3; D remains ambiguous. The CDR3 extends over 15 amino acids. Per the germline V gene, CDR1 is SNHLY and CDR2 is FYNNEI. Between the trimmed V and J ends, which lost 6 bases and 0 bases, there was a span of 12 bases. The CDR3, as DNA: TGTGCCAGCAGGACCGGTGGGAGCTCTGGAAACACCATATATTTT. Translating gives CASRTGGSSGNTIYF.